Listed below are T cell receptor beta chains from one sample, sequenced in a study of shared clonotypes between healthy human individuals. Some clones are missing from TCRdb's copy, which holds only in-frame ones; the method was immunoSEQ multiplex PCR. The sample consists of approximately 2.1 million clones, 90% to 95% of them appearing once. The specimen sequenced was naive CD4+ T cells from PBMCs. The source is a man younger than 30 in good health. Some clones in this sample may be carry-over from other donors' samples. CDR3s include the opening cysteine and the closing phenylalanine or tryptophan. Fields, in order: V gene, clone size, D gene, J gene, CDR3 DNA, CDR3 protein. The D gene is left open where the match is weak. Clone size is given for some rows only: seen once, a few or many times, or a class if the clone is expanded.

TRBV18	.	.	TRBJ1-1	TGTGCCAGCTCACCGCGGATTGACACTGAAGCTTTCTTT	CASSPRIDTEAFF
TRBV18	.	.	TRBJ1-1	TGTGCCAGCTCCCCCAATGGGAACACTGAAGCTTTCTTT	CASSPNGNTEAFF
TRBV7-2	.	.	TRBJ2-2	TGTGCCAGCAGCTTAGTTAGGTCCGGGGAGCTGTTTTTT	CASSLVRSGELFF
TRBV11-2	.	TRBD1	TRBJ2-6	TGTGCCAGCAGCTCCTCCAGGGACAGGGCATTCGTCCTGACTTTC	CASSSSRDRAFVLTF
TRBV7-9	.	.	TRBJ2-1	TGTGCCAGCAGCTTAGCGGGAGGTGGTAATGAGCAGTTCTTC	CASSLAGGGNEQFF
TRBV11-2	.	.	TRBJ1-5	TGTGCCAGCAGCTTGGTAGGGGGGCAGCCCCAGCATTTT	CASSLVGGQPQHF
TRBV4-2	.	.	TRBJ2-7	TGTGCCAGCAGCCAAGATACAGGCGGGATCCGCTACGAGCAGTACTTC	CASSQDTGGIRYEQYF
TRBV4-3	.	TRBD1	TRBJ2-2	TGCGCCAGCAGCCGCAACAGGGGGAATGGCGGGGAGCTGTTTTTT	CASSRNRGNGGELFF
TRBV4-3	once	.	TRBJ2-1	TGCGCCAGCAGCCTCGGGGGACGGAACTACAATGAGCAGTTCTTC	CASSLGGRNYNEQFF
TRBV28	once	.	TRBJ1-3	TGTGCCAGCACCCTAAGGGGAGCAGTTGGAAACACCATATATTTT	CASTLRGAVGNTIYF
TRBV19	.	.	TRBJ2-5	TGTGCCAGTAGTAGGGGGCGGGTACTAGAGACCCAGTACTTC	CASSRGRVLETQYF
TRBV9	.	TRBD2	TRBJ2-1	TGTGCCAGCAGCGGTACTAGCGTAATATCCTACAATGAGCAGTTCTTC	CASSGTSVISYNEQFF
TRBV7-9	.	TRBD1	TRBJ2-1	TGTGCCAGCAGCTCGAGGGGGCCTGAGCAGTTCTTC	CASSSRGPEQFF
TRBV4-3	.	.	TRBJ1-1	TGCGCCAGCAGCACCCAATCGCGGGGGGGCGCGGGAGCTTTCTTT	CASSTQSRGGAGAFF
TRBV4-3	few	.	TRBJ1-1	TGCGCCAGCAGCCAAGATATCGGCAGGAACACTGAAGCTTTCTTT	CASSQDIGRNTEAFF
TRBV6-5	.	TRBD1	TRBJ1-1	TGTGCCAGCAGTTACTCGCAGGGGGGTAGTACTGAAGCTTTCTTT	CASSYSQGGSTEAFF
TRBV18	.	.	TRBJ1-2	TGTGCCAGCTCACCAACAACAGTTGGCTATGGCTACACCTTC	CASSPTTVGYGYTF
TRBV6-1	once	.	TRBJ1-2	TGTGCCAGCAGTGAACAGGGCAACTATGGCTACACCTTC	CASSEQGNYGYTF
TRBV7-9	.	TRBD2	TRBJ2-7	TGTGCCAGCAGCTCCCTAGCGGGAGTTGGGTACGAGCAGTACTTC	CASSSLAGVGYEQYF
TRBV7-2	.	.	TRBJ2-4	TGTGCCAGCAGCTCTTGGAGACTAGCCAAAAACATTCAGTACTTC	CASSSWRLAKNIQYF
TRBV28	.	.	TRBJ2-4	TGTGCCAGCAGTCCAAAAGGCCTAGTCAAAAACATTCAGTACTTC	CASSPKGLVKNIQYF
TRBV11-2	.	.	TRBJ1-1	TGTGCCAGCAGCTTACTTCGCCGGGAAGCTTTCTTT	CASSLLRREAFF
TRBV6-1	.	TRBD1	TRBJ1-5	TGTGCCAGCAAGGGGGCGGGAGGGAATAATCAGCCCCAGCATTTT	CASKGAGGNNQPQHF
TRBV19	.	.	TRBJ2-7	TGTGCCAGTAGTACGATAGGGGGGAACGAGCAGTACTTC	CASSTIGGNEQYF
TRBV10-3	.	.	TRBJ2-3	TGTGCCATCAGTGAGATTTGGGGCAGCGCAGATACGCAGTATTTT	CAISEIWGSADTQYF
TRBV5-1	.	.	TRBJ2-2	TGCGCCAGCAGCTTAGCGTTCGGACCGGGCCAGGCCGGGGAGCTGTTTTTT	CASSLAFGPGQAGELFF
TRBV9	.	.	TRBJ2-3	TGTGCCAGCAGCGTAATATCCACAGATACGCAGTATTTT	CASSVISTDTQYF